One and the same sample provided the 4 T cell receptor beta chains below, sequenced in a study of identical twins. MiXCR was run by TCRdb on the 5' RACE reads, yielding one entry per CDR3 protein. The table lists about 810,000 distinct CDR3 sequences, 9% to 15% of them singletons. These data are also associated with another study on yellow fever vaccine responses in identical twins.

Material: PBMCs. These receptors were collected from a woman aged 18-35 years in good health.

The J gene is TRBJ2-1, the V gene TRBV5-1; D not resolved. Germline V gene lookup returns CDR1 SGHRS and CDR2 YFSETQ. This CDR3 has 16 amino acids. Trimming removed 0 bases at V and 0 bases at J, with 10 bases between. CDR3 sequence: CASSLVVDSSYNEQFF. Here the CDR3 DNA reads TGCGCCAGCAGCTTGGTTGTAGATTCCTCCTACAATGAGCAGTTCTTC.

The chain has TRBV25-1 and TRBJ2-4, with 8 positions matching TRBD1. The ends lost 3 bases at V and 3 bases at J; junction bases unmatched: 7. Germline loops: CDR1 MGHDK, CDR2 SYGVNS. The CDR3 spans 16 residues. The CDR3 DNA follows: TGTGCCAGCAGTGACTCCGGGACAGGCCACAAAAACATTCAGTACTTC. This sequence encodes CASSDSGTGHKNIQYF.

CDR3 DNA sequence: TGTGCCAGCAGTTCCCCTCTAACTAGCGGTACGCAGTATTTT. Its protein is CASSSPLTSGTQYF. The J gene is TRBJ2-3, the V gene TRBV28; 8 bases are a match to TRBD2. Germline V CDR1 and CDR2: MDHEN, SYDVKM. V trimming: 4 bases; J trimming: 8 bases; junction bases outside the gene matches: 8. The CDR3 length is 14 residues.

This chain joins TRBV6-1 and TRBJ2-1; 10 bases agree with TRBD1. With 3 bases clipped from V and 2 bases from J, the junction kept 1 base outside the gene matches. This CDR3 has 15 residues. The germline V gene has CDR1 MNHNS and CDR2 SASEGT. The CDR3 DNA reads as TGTGCCAGCAGTGACGACAGGGGGCCCTACAATGAGCAGTTCTTC. Amino acid sequence: CASSDDRGPYNEQFF.